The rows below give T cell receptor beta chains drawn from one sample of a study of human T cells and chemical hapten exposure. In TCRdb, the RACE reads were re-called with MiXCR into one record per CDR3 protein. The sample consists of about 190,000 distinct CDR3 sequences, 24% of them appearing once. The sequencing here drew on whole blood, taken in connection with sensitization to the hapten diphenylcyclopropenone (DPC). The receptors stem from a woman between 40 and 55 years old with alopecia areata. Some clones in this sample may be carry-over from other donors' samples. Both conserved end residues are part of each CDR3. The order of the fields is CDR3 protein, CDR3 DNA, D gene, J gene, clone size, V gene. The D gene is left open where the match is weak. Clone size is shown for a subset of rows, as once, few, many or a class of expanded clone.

CDR3: CASSLRGPEIGELFF
DNA: TGCGCCAGCAGCTTAAGGGGGCCGGAGATCGGGGAGCTGTTTTTT
D: TRBD1
J: TRBJ2-2
size: once
V: TRBV5-1

CDR3: CSVEGSGRGETQYF
DNA: TGCAGCGTTGAAGGCAGCGGGAGGGGGGAGACCCAGTACTTC
D: TRBD2
J: TRBJ2-5
size: -
V: TRBV29-1

CDR3: CASSQVAGVETQYF
DNA: TGTGCCAGCAGCCAAGTGGCGGGGGTGGAGACCCAGTACTTC
D: TRBD2
J: TRBJ2-5
size: -
V: TRBV3-1

CDR3: CASSFLPGGTPANEKLFF
DNA: TGCGCCAGCAGCTTCTTGCCTGGGGGTACTCCGGCTAATGAAAAACTGTTTTTT
D: -
J: TRBJ1-4
size: -
V: TRBV5-1

CDR3: CASSRPEVSGYTF
DNA: TGTGCCAGCTCCAGACCGGAAGTCTCTGGCTACACCTTC
D: -
J: TRBJ1-2
size: few
V: TRBV6-5

CDR3: CASAVLAGSSYEQYF
DNA: TGTGCCAGCGCTGTACTAGCGGGATCCTCCTACGAGCAGTACTTC
D: TRBD2
J: TRBJ2-7
size: few
V: TRBV7-2

CDR3: CASSLGSGPDTQYF
DNA: TGCGCCAGCAGCTTAGGTAGCGGACCAGATACGCAGTATTTT
D: -
J: TRBJ2-3
size: few
V: TRBV5-1

CDR3: CASSQILVIPSNQPQHF
DNA: TGCGCCAGCAGCCAAATCTTAGTAATCCCTAGCAATCAGCCCCAGCATTTT
D: -
J: TRBJ1-5
size: few
V: TRBV4-1

CDR3: CASSLGVSVQFF
DNA: TGTGCCAGCAGTTTAGGGGTTAGCGTGCAGTTCTTC
D: -
J: TRBJ2-1
size: few
V: TRBV12-3/TRBV12-4

CDR3: CSVGGVVSEQYF
DNA: TGCAGCGTTGGCGGCGTCGTGAGCGAGCAGTACTTC
D: -
J: TRBJ2-7
size: few
V: TRBV29-1

CDR3: CAAGGTRLYKQYF
DNA: TGTGCCGCTGGGGGGACTAGACTGTATAAGCAGTACTTC
D: TRBD2
J: TRBJ2-7
size: few
V: TRBV6-5

CDR3: CVSSQGQGGSGYTF
DNA: TGTGTCAGCAGCCAGGGACAGGGGGGCTCTGGCTACACCTTC
D: TRBD1
J: TRBJ1-2
size: -
V: TRBV4-2

CDR3: CASSLGDNTDTQYF
DNA: TGCGCCAGCAGCTTGGGGGACAACACAGATACGCAGTATTTT
D: -
J: TRBJ2-3
size: -
V: TRBV5-1

CDR3: CSVGLEPWNTEAFF
DNA: TGCAGCGTCGGACTAGAACCGTGGAACACTGAAGCTTTCTTT
D: -
J: TRBJ1-1
size: -
V: TRBV29-1

CDR3: CASSQGIAGGEDTQYF
DNA: TGTGCCAGCAGCCAAGGAATAGCGGGAGGTGAAGATACGCAGTATTTT
D: TRBD2
J: TRBJ2-3
size: many
V: TRBV7-3

CDR3: CASSPSTGQGTSRGNTIYF
DNA: TGTGCCAGCAGCCCCTCCACTGGACAGGGGACGAGTAGGGGAAACACCATATATTTT
D: TRBD1
J: TRBJ1-3
size: -
V: TRBV7-8

CDR3: CASSAGGQGAGNSPLHF
DNA: TGTGCCAGCAGTGCCGGGGGACAGGGGGCTGGAAATTCACCCCTCCACTTT
D: TRBD1
J: TRBJ1-6
size: -
V: TRBV28

CDR3: CAISESEVTPQHF
DNA: TGTGCCATCAGTGAGTCTGAGGTGACACCCCAGCATTTT
D: -
J: TRBJ1-5
size: once
V: TRBV10-3

CDR3: CSARRDSEQYF
DNA: TGCAGTGCTAGGAGGGACAGCGAGCAGTACTTC
D: TRBD1
J: TRBJ2-7
size: -
V: TRBV20-1

CDR3: CSVEDPGTEAFF
DNA: TGCAGCGTTGAAGATCCGGGTACTGAAGCTTTCTTT
D: -
J: TRBJ1-1
size: -
V: TRBV29-1

CDR3: CASSLDGASYNEQFF
DNA: TGCGCCAGCAGCTTGGACGGGGCCTCCTACAATGAGCAGTTCTTC
D: -
J: TRBJ2-1
size: -
V: TRBV5-1

CDR3: CASSPGLAFGEQYF
DNA: TGCGCCAGCAGCCCGGGACTAGCTTTTGGTGAGCAGTACTTC
D: TRBD2
J: TRBJ2-7
size: -
V: TRBV5-1

CDR3: CASSEGWADAAFF
DNA: TGTGCCAGCAGTGAGGGTTGGGCCGACGCAGCTTTCTTT
D: -
J: TRBJ1-1
size: -
V: TRBV6-2/TRBV6-3

CDR3: CASSYEVTSSRTRSSTDTQYF
DNA: TGTGCCAGCAGTTACGAAGTGACCTCCTCTAGGACGCGATCTAGCACAGATACGCAGTATTTT
D: -
J: TRBJ2-3
size: -
V: TRBV6-2/TRBV6-3

CDR3: CASSPKARSNQPQHF
DNA: TGTGCCAGTAGTCCCAAAGCGCGCAGCAATCAGCCCCAGCATTTT
D: -
J: TRBJ1-5
size: few
V: TRBV19

CDR3: CSAPLSDINTGELFF
DNA: TGCAGTGCTCCCCTGTCGGATATTAACACCGGGGAGCTGTTTTTT
D: -
J: TRBJ2-2
size: few
V: TRBV20-1

CDR3: CASSSAGRITYEQYF
DNA: TGTGCCAGCAGCTCAGCTGGACGGATCACCTACGAGCAGTACTTC
D: -
J: TRBJ2-7
size: -
V: TRBV7-9

CDR3: CASSIGHNSGNEQFF
DNA: TGTGCCAGTAGTATAGGTCATAATAGCGGCAATGAGCAGTTCTTC
D: -
J: TRBJ2-1
size: few
V: TRBV19

CDR3: CASSLVSVRNEQFF
DNA: TGTGCCAGCAGTTTAGTATCTGTCAGGAATGAGCAGTTCTTC
D: -
J: TRBJ2-1
size: -
V: TRBV27

CDR3: CASSPRETEAFF
DNA: TGTGCCAGCTCACCAAGGGAGACAGAAGCTTTCTTT
D: -
J: TRBJ1-1
size: -
V: TRBV18

CDR3: CASSQGTLSNSPLHF
DNA: TGCGCCAGCAGCCAAGGGACCCTCTCTAATTCACCCCTCCACTTT
D: -
J: TRBJ1-6
size: -
V: TRBV4-3